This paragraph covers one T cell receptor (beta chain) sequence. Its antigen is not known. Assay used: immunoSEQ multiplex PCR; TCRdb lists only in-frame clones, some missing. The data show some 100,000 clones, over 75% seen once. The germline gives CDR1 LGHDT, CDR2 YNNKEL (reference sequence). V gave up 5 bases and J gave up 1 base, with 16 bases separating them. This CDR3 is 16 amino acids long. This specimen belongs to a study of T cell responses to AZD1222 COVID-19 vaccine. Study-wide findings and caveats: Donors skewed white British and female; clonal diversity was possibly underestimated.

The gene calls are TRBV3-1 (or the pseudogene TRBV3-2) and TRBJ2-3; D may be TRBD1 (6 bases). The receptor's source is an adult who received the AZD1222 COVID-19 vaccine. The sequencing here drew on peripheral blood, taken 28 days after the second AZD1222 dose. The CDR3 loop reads CASSETGISGTDTQYF. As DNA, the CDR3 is TGTGCCAGCAGCGAAACAGGGATCTCTGGCACAGATACGCAGTATTTT.